This entry lists 23 T cell receptor beta chains sequenced from one sample in a study of blood T cell repertoires in COVID-19. Sequenced by immunoSEQ multiplex PCR; TCRdb stores in-frame clones only, minus some. The top ten clones hold 5% to 7% of a sample with tens of thousands of clones, 89% of them seen once. Specimen: peripheral blood. Receptor source: a human donor in a cohort sampled during active COVID-19.

The chain links TRBV15 to TRBJ2-7, with D perhaps TRBD1 (6 bases). CDR1 is LNHNV and CDR2 is YYDKDF in the germline V gene (reference sequence). Trimming removed 1 base from V and 2 bases from J, with 12 bases in between. CDR3 length equals 15 residues. Written as DNA, the CDR3 is TGTGCCACCAGCAGAGGACAGGTGGACCCCTACGAGCAGTACTTC. Protein product: CATSRGQVDPYEQYF.

The chain recombines TRBV6-5 with TRBJ1-6; no definite D call. The germline V and J ends were trimmed by 5 bases and 14 bases, with 13 bases remaining between them. This CDR3 has 12 amino acids. In germline, CDR1 is MNHEY, CDR2 SVGAGI. The CDR3, as DNA: TGTGCCAGCAGTCCCATCTCAGGTACCCTCCACTTT. It yields the protein CASSPISGTLHF.

The rearrangement uses TRBV11-2 and TRBJ1-5; 11 positions match TRBD1. This CDR3 has 14 residues. The germline V gene encodes CDR1 SGHAT and CDR2 FQNNGV. V shed 3 bases, J shed 6 bases, and the junction held 1 base outside the gene matches. The CDR3 sequence: CASSLGTGGQPQHF. Here the CDR3 DNA reads TGTGCCAGCAGCTTGGGGACAGGGGGTCAGCCCCAGCATTTT.

This clone has just one count. This chain joins TRBV28 and TRBJ2-5, with TRBD2 matching 7 bases. From germline, CDR1 is MDHEN and CDR2 SYDVKM. The CDR3 sequence is 14 residues long. V shed 3 bases and J 2 bases; nucleotides not matched to a gene: 3. CDR3 amino acids: CASSLLAGQETQYF. CDR3 DNA: TGTGCCAGCAGTTTGTTAGCGGGTCAAGAGACCCAGTACTTC.

This sequence joins TRBV28 and TRBJ2-1; 13 positions match TRBD2. Germline V CDR1 and CDR2: MDHEN, SYDVKM. The length of the CDR3 is 15 residues. J lost 4 bases, V lost 4 bases, and 1 base had no gene match. CDR3 DNA: TGTGCCAGCAGTTCGGGACTAGCGGGATACAATGAGCAGTTCTTC. Its translation: CASSSGLAGYNEQFF.

This chain links TRBV7-8 with TRBJ2-1; 13 bases are a match to TRBD2. The CDR3 is made up of 19 amino acids. The germline gives CDR1 SGHVS, CDR2 FQNEAQ. The trim removed 5 bases at V and 0 bases at J, leaving 10 bases unmatched. This CDR3 is CASSPGLAGLQSSYNEQFF. The CDR3, as DNA: TGTGCCAGCAGCCCGGGACTAGCGGGACTTCAGAGCTCCTACAATGAGCAGTTCTTC.

The V call is TRBV11-2, the J call TRBJ1-3, with unresolved D. Germline V gene data show CDR1 as SGHAT and CDR2 as FQNNGV. With 4 bases removed from V and 0 bases from J, the gap between germline ends came to 16 bases. This CDR3 has 17 residues. The CDR3 here is CASSSFFRGASGNTIYF. The CDR3 DNA sequence: TGTGCCAGCAGCTCCTTTTTTCGGGGAGCCTCTGGAAACACCATATATTTT.

The J gene is TRBJ1-1, the V gene TRBV18; D gene uncertain. Germline CDR1 KGHSH, CDR2 LQKENI. The CDR3 extends over 13 amino acids. V dropped 3 bases and J dropped 0 bases, with 5 bases sitting between them. The CDR3 reads CASSPGVNTEAFF. In nucleotides, the CDR3 is TGTGCCAGCTCACCCGGGGTGAACACTGAAGCTTTCTTT.

This chain uses TRBV5-6 with TRBJ2-2; D possibly corresponds to TRBD2 (6 bases). V lost 4 bases and J lost 6, with 16 bases in between. The CDR3 covers 15 residues. The germline gives CDR1 SGHDT, CDR2 YYEEEE. The CDR3 sequence: CASSPEGSVPGELFF. The CDR3 DNA follows: TGTGCCAGCAGCCCGGAGGGGTCCGTCCCCGGGGAGCTGTTTTTT.

The chain links TRBV5-6 to TRBJ1-1; no reliable D call. Per germline, CDR1 SGHDT and CDR2 YYEEEE. This CDR3 is built from 15 residues. The V gene lost 4 bases and the J gene lost 7 bases, with 20 bases spanning the gap. The CDR3 nucleotides are TGTGCCAGCAGCCCTATAACGTCAGCGCGCTTTGAAGCTTTCTTT. As protein: CASSPITSARFEAFF.

There are a few counts of this clone. Other nucleotide sequences from this sample produce the same CDR3. The gene calls are TRBV7-9 and TRBJ2-3, with a tentative D call TRBD1 (5 bases). Germline CDR1 and CDR2: SEHNR and FQNEAQ (reference sequence). Trimming took off 1 base at V and 0 bases at J, with 5 bases between the two ends. The CDR3 runs to 14 residues. In DNA, the CDR3 is TGTGCCAGCAGCTTAGAGGGGAGCACAGATACGCAGTATTTT. It translates to CASSLEGSTDTQYF.

This chain joins TRBV19 and TRBJ2-2; 9 bases are shared with TRBD2. V shed 5 bases and J 7 bases; nucleotides not matched to a gene: 11. The CDR3 has 16 amino acids. In germline, CDR1 is LNHDA, CDR2 SQIVND (reference sequence). The CDR3 bases are TGTGCCAGTAGTCCATTAGCGGGAGTTGAGCACGGGGAGCTGTTTTTT. It codes for CASSPLAGVEHGELFF.

The J gene is TRBJ1-6, the V gene TRBV7-2; D is unresolved. The CDR3 has 16 residues. Germline V gene data show CDR1 as SGHTA and CDR2 as FQGNSA. V lost 2 bases and J lost 0, with 8 bases in between. The CDR3 DNA reads TGTGCCAGCAGCTTAAGAGCGAGCTCCTATAATTCACCCCTCCACTTT. It codes for CASSLRASSYNSPLHF.

The V call is TRBV7-2, the J call TRBJ1-3; 8 bases agree with TRBD1. Germline values: CDR1 SGHTA, CDR2 FQGNSA. The CDR3 is 16 residues long. J was trimmed by 0 bases and V by 5 bases; bases with no gene match: 6. The CDR3 DNA reads TGTGCCAGCAGCCCCGGGACAGGCAACTCTGGAAACACCATATATTTT. It encodes CASSPGTGNSGNTIYF.

The CDR3 spells CASSPGTGGAYEQYF. CDR3 sequence (DNA): TGTGCCAGCAGCCCGGGGACAGGGGGCGCGTACGAGCAGTACTTC. The chain links TRBV3-1 (or the pseudogene TRBV3-2) to TRBJ2-7; 12 bases align to TRBD1. Unmatched junction bases numbered 5, after V lost 4 bases and J lost 4 bases. Germline CDR1 LGHDT, CDR2 YNNKEL (reference sequence). CDR3 size: 15 residues.

The chain joins TRBV5-1 to TRBJ2-7, with TRBD1 matching over 7 bases. The CDR3 is 15 amino acids. V lost 3 bases to trimming and J lost 2 bases; unmatched junction nucleotides: 8. Germline values: CDR1 SGHRS, CDR2 YFSETQ. CDR3 DNA: TGCGCCAGCAGCTGGGTCGACAGGGCCCCCTACGAGCAGTACTTC. Translating gives CASSWVDRAPYEQYF.

Here the CDR3 reads CASSQGEGGGDTQYF. The CDR3 DNA follows: TGCGCCAGCAGCCAAGGGGAAGGTGGAGGGGATACGCAGTATTTT. V gene TRBV4-3 combines with J gene TRBJ2-3, with a tentative D call TRBD2 (6 bases). Germline V gene sequence: CDR1 LGHNA, CDR2 YSLEER. The CDR3 loop spans 15 amino acids. V lost 1 base to trimming and J lost 6 bases, with 14 bases between them.

The genes are TRBV7-2 and TRBJ2-5; the match to TRBD1 covers 8 bases. The CDR3 spans 15 residues. Looked up from germline, CDR1 is SGHTA and CDR2 is FQGNSA. V was pared by 4 bases and J by 7 bases, with 11 bases of the junction left unmatched. The CDR3 sequence: CASSSARGLGGTQYF. The CDR3 region has the DNA TGTGCCAGCAGCTCAGCCAGGGGGCTAGGAGGGACCCAGTACTTC.

The chain combines TRBV28 with TRBJ1-2, with D hard to call. Trimming took 2 bases from V and 4 from J, leaving 14 bases between them. Germline CDR1 MDHEN, CDR2 SYDVKM. There are 15 residues in the CDR3. The CDR3 loop is CASSLPGLKIYGYTF. The CDR3 DNA is TGTGCCAGCAGTTTACCGGGTCTCAAGATCTATGGCTACACCTTC.

The chain employs TRBV6-5 and TRBJ2-5; D perhaps matches TRBD2 (7 bases). The germline V and J ends were trimmed by 0 bases and 4 bases, with 15 bases remaining between them. Germline CDR1 and CDR2: MNHEY and SVGAGI. The CDR3 contains 16 residues. The CDR3 nucleotides read TGTGCCAGCAGTTACTCTGGGCGGGGGCGCCGAGAGACCCAGTACTTC. This translates into CASSYSGRGRRETQYF.

The chain is built from TRBV7-9 and TRBJ1-2; D not resolved. This CDR3 contains 16 residues. Trimming shortened V by 2 bases and J by 2 bases, and 15 bases separated the two germline ends. CDR1 and CDR2 (germline): SEHNR, FQNEAQ (reference sequence). Here the CDR3 reads CASSLITTEPNYGYTF. CDR3 coding DNA: TGTGCCAGCAGCTTAATAACAACGGAGCCCAACTATGGCTACACCTTC.

The rearrangement links TRBV19 to TRBJ2-7; 9 positions agree with TRBD2. The CDR3 consists of 14 residues. Unmatched junction bases numbered 7, after V lost 8 bases and J lost 2 bases. Germline CDR1 reads LNHDA; CDR2 reads SQIVND (reference sequence). The CDR3 sequence is CASLSGGPTYEQYF. The DNA for the CDR3 is TGTGCCAGTCTTAGCGGGGGCCCGACCTACGAGCAGTACTTC. Looking up the rest from reference TRBV19 and TRBJ2-7 gives the full variable domain: DGGITQSPKYLFRKEGQNVTLSCEQNLNHDAMYWYRQDPGQGLRLIYYSQIVNDFQKGDIAEGYSVSREKKESFPLTVTSAQKNPTAFYLCASLSGGPTYEQYFGPGTRLTVT.

The chain links TRBV5-1 to TRBJ1-1, with TRBD1 matching 7 bases. Germline loops: CDR1 SGHRS, CDR2 YFSETQ. Trimming removed 0 bases from V and 6 bases from J; junction bases left unmatched: 2. This CDR3 has 13 residues. The CDR3 protein is CASSLEGGPEAFF. The CDR3 nucleotides read TGCGCCAGCAGCTTGGAAGGGGGCCCTGAAGCTTTCTTT.